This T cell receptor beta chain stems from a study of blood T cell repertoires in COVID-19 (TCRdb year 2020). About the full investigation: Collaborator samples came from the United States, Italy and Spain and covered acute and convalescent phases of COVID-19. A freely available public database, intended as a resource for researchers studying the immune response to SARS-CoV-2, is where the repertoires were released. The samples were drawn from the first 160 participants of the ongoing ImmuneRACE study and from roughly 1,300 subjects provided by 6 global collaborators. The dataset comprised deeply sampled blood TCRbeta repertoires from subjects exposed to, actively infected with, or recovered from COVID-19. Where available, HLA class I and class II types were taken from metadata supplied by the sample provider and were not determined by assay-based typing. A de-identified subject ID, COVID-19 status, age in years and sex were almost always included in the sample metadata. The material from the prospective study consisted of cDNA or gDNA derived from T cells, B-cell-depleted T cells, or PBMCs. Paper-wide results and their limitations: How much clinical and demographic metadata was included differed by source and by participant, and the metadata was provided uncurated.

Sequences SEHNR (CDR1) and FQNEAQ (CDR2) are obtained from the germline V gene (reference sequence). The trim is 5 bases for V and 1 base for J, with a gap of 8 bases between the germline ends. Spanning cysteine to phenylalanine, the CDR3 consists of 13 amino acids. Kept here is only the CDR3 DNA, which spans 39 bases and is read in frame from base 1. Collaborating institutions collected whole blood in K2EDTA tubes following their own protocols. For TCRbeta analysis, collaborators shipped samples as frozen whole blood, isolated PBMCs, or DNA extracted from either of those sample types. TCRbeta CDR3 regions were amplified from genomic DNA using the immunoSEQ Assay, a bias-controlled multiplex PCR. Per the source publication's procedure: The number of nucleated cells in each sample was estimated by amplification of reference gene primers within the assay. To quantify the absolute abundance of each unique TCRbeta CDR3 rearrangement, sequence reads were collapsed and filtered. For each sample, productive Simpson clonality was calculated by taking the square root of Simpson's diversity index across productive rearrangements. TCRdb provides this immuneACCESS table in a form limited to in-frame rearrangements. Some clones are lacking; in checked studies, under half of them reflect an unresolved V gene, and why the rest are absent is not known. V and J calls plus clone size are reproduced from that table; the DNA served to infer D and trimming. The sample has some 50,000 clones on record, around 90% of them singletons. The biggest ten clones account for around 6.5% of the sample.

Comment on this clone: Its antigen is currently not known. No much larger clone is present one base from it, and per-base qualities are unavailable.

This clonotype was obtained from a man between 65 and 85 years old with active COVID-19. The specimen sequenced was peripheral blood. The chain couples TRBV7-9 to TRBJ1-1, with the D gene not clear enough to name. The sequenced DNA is TGTGCCAGCAGCCCAGAGGAGAACACTGAAGCTTTCTTT. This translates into CASSPEENTEAFF.